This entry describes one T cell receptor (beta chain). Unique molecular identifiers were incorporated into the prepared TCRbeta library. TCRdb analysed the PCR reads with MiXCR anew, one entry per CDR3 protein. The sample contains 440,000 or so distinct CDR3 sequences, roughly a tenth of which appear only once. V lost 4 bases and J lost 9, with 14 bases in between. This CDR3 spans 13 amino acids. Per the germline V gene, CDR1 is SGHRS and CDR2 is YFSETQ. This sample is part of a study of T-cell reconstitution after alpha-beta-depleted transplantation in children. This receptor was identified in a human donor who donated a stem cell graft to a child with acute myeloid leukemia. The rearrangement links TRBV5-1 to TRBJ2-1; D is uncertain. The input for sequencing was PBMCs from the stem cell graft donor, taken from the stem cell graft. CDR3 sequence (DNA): TGCGCCAGCAGCGAATTAGAGTCTGGTGAGCAGTTCTTC. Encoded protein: CASSELESGEQFF.